The 19 T cell receptor beta chains below were found in one sample sequenced in a study of shared clonotypes between healthy human individuals (dated by TCRdb to the early 2020s). The library was built by means of the immunoSEQ multiplex PCR assay. TCRdb took over this immuneACCESS table, retaining in-frame rearrangements with V and J assigned. Such tables are incomplete; in checked studies, under half of the missing clones stem from an unresolved V gene, and the remainder is unexplained. The sample contains hundreds of thousands of clones, 90% to 96% of them found a single time. Of the sample, roughly 0.06% is held by the ten largest clones. The sample comprised naive CD4+ T cells sorted from blood. The cell subset or site label, read with the paper, signifies: CD45RA+ positively selected. Receptors originate from a woman in her twenties or thirties in good health.

This chain links TRBV27 with TRBJ1-5; TRBD1 matches 7 bases. The length of the CDR3 is 15 residues. The trim removed 5 bases at V and 5 bases at J, leaving 9 bases unmatched. From germline, CDR1 is MNHEY and CDR2 SMNVEV (reference sequence). The CDR3 DNA sequence: TGTGCCAGCAGTGGCAGGACAGGAAACTATCAGCCCCAGCATTTT. Translated: CASSGRTGNYQPQHF.

This clone was recorded a few times. This likely comes from a read error, as the CDR3 has no conserved phenylalanine or tryptophan at its end. Because the CDR3's place on the DNA is in doubt, the DNA is left out and the CDR3 is given as listed by TCRdb. V gene TRBV5-4 combines with J gene TRBJ1-1; the table gives TRBD1 as D, unverified against the DNA. Germline V gives CDR1 SGHNT, CDR2 YYREEE (reference sequence). 12 amino acids form the CDR3, both terminal residues included. The CDR3 sequence is CASSIGTGTSEL.

This chain links TRBV4-1 with TRBJ1-4; no clear D gene. The germline V gene has CDR1 MGHRA and CDR2 YSYEKL. Trimming stripped 1 base from V and 3 bases from J, with 12 bases between. The CDR3 is 16 residues long. The CDR3 loop is CASSQGSEGANEKLFF. CDR3 nucleotides: TGCGCCAGCAGCCAAGGATCGGAGGGAGCTAATGAAAAACTGTTTTTT.

Here the CDR3 reads CASSRDLATYEQYF. CDR3 nucleotide sequence: TGTGCCAGCAGCCGAGATCTAGCTACCTACGAGCAGTACTTC. J is TRBJ2-7 and V is TRBV7-9, with D maybe TRBD2 (5 bases). The CDR3 is made up of 14 amino acids. The germline V gene has CDR1 SEHNR and CDR2 FQNEAQ (reference sequence). V dropped 5 bases and J dropped 2 bases, with 13 bases sitting between them.

The chain joins TRBV9 to TRBJ2-2; D remains unclear. Germline CDR1 and CDR2: SGDLS and YYNGEE. The CDR3 has 15 residues. V dropped 4 bases and J dropped 0 bases, with 10 bases sitting between them. In nucleotides, the CDR3 is TGTGCCAGCAGCAGACCAACCGCGAACACCGGGGAGCTGTTTTTT. The encoded protein is CASSRPTANTGELFF.

The chain employs TRBV6-5 and TRBJ2-7, with 9 bases fitting TRBD2. In germline, CDR1 is MNHEY, CDR2 SVGAGI. There are 14 residues in the CDR3. J lost 4 bases, V lost 6 bases, and 7 bases had no gene match. CDR3 nucleotide sequence: TGTGCCAGCAGCGTAGCGGGAGTGCTTTACGAGCAGTACTTC. Encoded protein: CASSVAGVLYEQYF.

This chain links TRBV7-3 with TRBJ2-5; 8 bases are a match to TRBD1. V dropped 5 bases and J dropped 9; count of bases not matched to a gene: 14. The CDR3 extends over 15 amino acids. The germline V gene encodes CDR1 SGHTA and CDR2 FQGTGA. The CDR3 protein is CASSAGQVGFKPQYF. CDR3 coding DNA: TGTGCCAGCAGCGCGGGACAGGTCGGGTTCAAGCCCCAGTACTTC.

The table lists this clone with a count of one. The chain links TRBV4-1 to TRBJ1-3, with a weak D call TRBD1 (5 bases). Germline CDR1 MGHRA, CDR2 YSYEKL. V was shortened by 4 bases and J by 3 bases, with 13 bases between the two germline ends. The CDR3 sequence is 15 residues long. The CDR3 loop is CASSPGGGGGNTIYF. CDR3 coding DNA: TGCGCCAGCAGCCCCGGGGGGGGAGGTGGAAACACCATATATTTT.

The V gene is TRBV7-2, the J gene TRBJ2-7, with 12 bases fitting TRBD2. Germline V gene data show CDR1 as SGHTA and CDR2 as FQGNSA. This CDR3 contains 15 residues. Unmatched junction bases numbered 1, after V lost 1 base and J lost 3 bases. The CDR3 sequence is CASSLGLAGVYEQYF. The CDR3 DNA sequence: TGTGCCAGCAGCTTAGGACTAGCGGGAGTCTACGAGCAGTACTTC.

This chain links TRBV10-3 with TRBJ2-5; 7 bases are shared with TRBD2. Germline V CDR1 and CDR2: ENHRY, SYGVKD. V dropped 3 bases and J dropped 0; count of bases not matched to a gene: 7. This CDR3 is built from 16 residues. The CDR3 sequence is CAISDFSGRYQETQYF. The CDR3 DNA sequence: TGTGCCATCAGTGATTTTTCCGGGAGGTACCAAGAGACCCAGTACTTC.

This chain connects TRBV19 to TRBJ1-4; a weak D match, TRBD1 (5 bases). The CDR3 spans 13 residues. Trimming took off 7 bases at V and 4 bases at J, with 10 bases between the two ends. CDR1 and CDR2 (germline): LNHDA, SQIVND (reference sequence). This chain's CDR3 is CASTAQGNEKLFF. As DNA, the CDR3 is TGTGCCAGTACCGCCCAGGGTAATGAAAAACTGTTTTTT.

The rearrangement links TRBV25-1 to TRBJ2-3, with D unclear. The germline V and J ends were trimmed by 6 bases and 0 bases, with 19 bases remaining between them. Looked up from germline, CDR1 is MGHDK and CDR2 is SYGVNS. The CDR3 length is 17 residues. Here the CDR3 DNA reads TGTGCCAGCAGCCACCGACTGGGCCGTACCAGCACAGATACGCAGTATTTT. Residues: CASSHRLGRTSTDTQYF. Full variable domain (rest looked up from reference TRBV25-1 and TRBJ2-3): EADIYQTPRYLVIGTGKKITLECSQTMGHDKMYWYQQDPGMELHLIHYSYGVNSTEKGDLSSESTVSRIRTEHFPLTLESARPSHTSQYLCASSHRLGRTSTDTQYFGPGTRLTVL.

The CDR3 bases are TGTGCCAGCTCCCCCCCGGTCCATTCATGGAACACCATATATTTT. Its protein is CASSPPVHSWNTIYF. The J gene is TRBJ1-3, the V gene TRBV18; D is unclear. This CDR3 comprises 15 residues. Between the trimmed V and J ends, which lost 6 bases and 7 bases, there was a span of 19 bases. Looked up from germline, CDR1 is KGHSH and CDR2 is LQKENI.

This chain connects TRBV7-6 to TRBJ2-1; 11 bases line up with TRBD2. The CDR3 loop spans 19 amino acids. J gave up 6 bases and V 2 bases, and 15 bases lay outside the gene matches. CDR1 SGHVS and CDR2 FNYEAQ come from the germline V gene. This chain's CDR3 is CASSLFPPGLAGGVNEQFF. The CDR3 DNA reads TGTGCCAGCAGCTTATTTCCCCCCGGGCTAGCGGGAGGTGTCAATGAGCAGTTCTTC.

The chain has TRBV5-4 and TRBJ2-3, with 10 nucleotides matching TRBD2. The CDR3 contains 16 residues. The germline CDR1 and CDR2 sequences are SGHNT and YYREEE (reference sequence). The V segment lost 0 bases and the J segment 2 bases; nucleotides outside the gene matches: 3. Written as DNA, the CDR3 is TGTGCCAGCAGCTTGGGGGGACTAGCGCCCACAGATACGCAGTATTTT. Translation gives CASSLGGLAPTDTQYF. The complete variable domain, with remaining parts taken from reference TRBV5-4 and TRBJ2-3, reads ETGVTQSPTHLIKTRGQQVTLRCSSQSGHNTVSWYQQALGQGPQFIFQYYREEENGRGNFPPRFSGLQFPNYSSELNVNALELDDSALYLCASSLGGLAPTDTQYFGPGTRLTVL.

CDR3 sequence: CASSFVGTTNEKLFF. The CDR3 coding sequence is TGCGCCAGCAGCTTTGTCGGAACAACTAATGAAAAACTGTTTTTT. The chain is built from TRBV5-1 and TRBJ1-4; D not certain. The V end was cut by 2 bases, the J end by 0 bases, with 8 bases between. The CDR3 length is 15 residues. Germline CDR1 reads SGHRS; CDR2 reads YFSETQ.

The chain employs TRBV7-2 and TRBJ2-7; D remains unclear. V gave up 1 base and J gave up 9 bases, with 16 bases separating them. This CDR3 spans 14 amino acids. Per germline, CDR1 SGHTA and CDR2 FQGNSA. The CDR3 spells CASSLEGTGRRQYF. In nucleotides, the CDR3 is TGTGCCAGCAGCTTAGAGGGCACCGGACGACGGCAGTACTTC.

The chain couples TRBV7-9 to TRBJ2-3, with D possibly TRBD1 on 5 matching bases. V lost 7 bases and J 3 bases, leaving 14 bases between the germline ends. Germline lookup yields CDR1 SEHNR and CDR2 FQNEAQ (reference sequence). The CDR3 has 14 residues. The CDR3 loop is CASTVQGRTDTQYF. CDR3 sequence (DNA): TGTGCCAGCACCGTCCAGGGTAGAACAGATACGCAGTATTTT. The full variable domain, rest sourced from reference TRBV7-9 and TRBJ2-3, is DTGVSQNPRHKITKRGQNVTFRCDPISEHNRLYWYRQTLGQGPEFLTYFQNEAQLEKSRLLSDRFSAERPKGSFSTLEIQRTEQGDSAMYLCASTVQGRTDTQYFGPGTRLTVL.

This sequence joins TRBV7-8 and TRBJ1-4, with no clear D. The CDR3 is made up of 15 amino acids. CDR1 is SGHVS, CDR2 FQNEAQ, per germline. V lost 1 base to trimming and J lost 4 bases, with 10 bases between them. The CDR3 sequence: CASSLGWTGNEKLFF. CDR3 sequence (DNA): TGTGCCAGCAGCTTAGGGTGGACGGGTAATGAAAAACTGTTTTTT.